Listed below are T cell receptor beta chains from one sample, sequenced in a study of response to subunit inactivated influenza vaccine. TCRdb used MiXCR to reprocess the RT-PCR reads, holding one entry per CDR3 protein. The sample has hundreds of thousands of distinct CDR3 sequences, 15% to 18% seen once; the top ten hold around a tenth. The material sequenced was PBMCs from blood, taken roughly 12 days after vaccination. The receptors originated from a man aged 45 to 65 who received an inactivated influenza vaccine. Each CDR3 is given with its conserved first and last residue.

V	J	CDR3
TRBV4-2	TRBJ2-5	CASSQVPGGGFQETQYF
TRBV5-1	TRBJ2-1	CASSLINTYFEQFF
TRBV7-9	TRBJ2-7	CASSHRRNSYEQYF
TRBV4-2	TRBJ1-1	CASSQDTRGQAFF
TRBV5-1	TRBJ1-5	CASSLDGSPNQPQHF
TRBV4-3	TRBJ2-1	CASSQGLAKSNEQFF
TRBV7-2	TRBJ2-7	CASSLVSGGYEQYF
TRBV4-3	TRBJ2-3	CASSHFPGQDTDTQYF
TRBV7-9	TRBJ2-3	CASSSDVKDTQYF
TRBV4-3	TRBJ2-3	CASSQETSLRLATQYF
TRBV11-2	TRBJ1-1	CASSFLLGEKNTEAFF
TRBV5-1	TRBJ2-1	CASSLEMAPGGYNEQFF
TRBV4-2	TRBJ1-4	CASSQERSTNEKLFF
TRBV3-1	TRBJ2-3	CASSQGQLAFTDTQYF
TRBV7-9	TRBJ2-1	CASSLWRASYNEQFF
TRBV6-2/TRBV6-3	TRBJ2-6	CASNDQGSQIRANVLTF
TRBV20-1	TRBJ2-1	CSAIGSGGGEYNEQFF
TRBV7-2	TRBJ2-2	CASSLSGLTGNTGELFF
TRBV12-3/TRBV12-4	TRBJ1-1	CASSLFGLEAFF
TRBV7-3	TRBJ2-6	CASSPRTSGYSGANVLTF
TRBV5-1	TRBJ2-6	CASSFRKDSSGANVLTF
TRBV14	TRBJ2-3	CASSQSGRAVDTQYF
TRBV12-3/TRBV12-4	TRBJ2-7	CASSPYTTSYEQYF
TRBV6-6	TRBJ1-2	CASSDRDGYGYTF
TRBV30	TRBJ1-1	CAWSRTSLNTEAFF
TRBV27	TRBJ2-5	CASSSPTGGLKTQYF
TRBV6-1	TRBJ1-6	CASSELNSPLHF
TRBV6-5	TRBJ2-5	CASSFSGHNQETQYF
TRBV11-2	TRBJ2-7	CASSILRDRAFEQYF
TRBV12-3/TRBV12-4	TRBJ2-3	CASSLAVVRVSDTQYF
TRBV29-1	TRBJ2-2	CSVELGTDGELFF
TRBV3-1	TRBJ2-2	CASSRHRAGELFF
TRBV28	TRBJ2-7	CASRKNRVTYEQYF
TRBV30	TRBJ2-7	CAYYGENAEQYF
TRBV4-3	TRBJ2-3	CASSPGIGGTDTQYF
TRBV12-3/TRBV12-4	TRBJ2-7	CASSLAGVLWEQYF
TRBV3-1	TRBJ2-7	CASSQDPLAKYEQYF
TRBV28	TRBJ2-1	CASSHLPLAGGPGYNEQFF
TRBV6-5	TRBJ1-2	CASTNGRYGYTF